This TCR beta chain was captured by sequencing in a study of blood T cell repertoires in COVID-19. Study-wide background: Donors in the United States, Italy and Spain gave samples during acute or convalescent COVID-19. T cells, B-cell-depleted T cells, or PBMCs provided the cDNA or gDNA that served as material.

V lost 6 bases, J lost 6 bases, and 11 bases lay in between. CDR1 is LGHDT, CDR2 YNNKEL, per germline (reference sequence). CDR3 length: 13 residues. Authors' data handling: Estimates of nucleated cell counts were drawn from the amplification of reference gene primers. The repertoire was sequenced with immunoSEQ multiplex PCR; TCRdb's copy has only in-frame clones and lacks some. Clonal size and the V and J genes are those of that table, whereas D and trimming came from the DNA. This table holds 370,000 or so clones, approximately 80% found once. The origin of this receptor is a human donor with acute or convalescent COVID-19. The donor label of this sample is uncertain. Sequenced input: peripheral blood. V is TRBV3-1 (or the pseudogene TRBV3-2) and J is TRBJ2-2; D remains unclear. The CDR3 coding sequence is TGTGCCAGCAGACGAGCAACCGCCGGGGAGCTGTTTTTT. Translation: CASRRATAGELFF.